This TCR beta chain is drawn from a study of Graves' ophthalmopathy and Graves' hyperthyroidism. As for this clonotype: What it binds is not known.

The authors amplified TCR beta CDR3 regions from RNA transcripts. In the first round, RT-PCR was carried out with HTBI primers, and a multiplex PCR formed the second round. TCRdb reanalysed the multiplex PCR reads using MiXCR and keeps one entry per CDR3 protein. The sample consists of approximately 500,000 distinct CDR3 sequences, approximately 15% of them appearing once. Findings and caveats of the study: Forecasting of ophthalmopathy progression by the model achieved roughly 69% sensitivity and around 72% specificity.

With a duration under 3 months, ophthalmopathy in the donors showed moderate-to-severe activity, CAS ≥3 and NOSPECS ≥4. Other autoimmune diseases, uncontrolled infections, pregnancy and lactation each led to patient exclusion. The receptor was isolated from a woman aged 25 to 39 with Graves' ophthalmopathy. Sequencing used blood.

CDR3 coding DNA: TGTGCCAGCAACACCCGGGACAGGGTATCCTACGAGCAGTACTTC. The encoded protein is CASNTRDRVSYEQYF. This chain connects TRBV27 to TRBJ2-7; 9 bases line up with TRBD1. Germline lookup yields CDR1 MNHEY and CDR2 SMNVEV (reference sequence). With V trimmed by 7 bases and J by 1 base, 8 bases remained unmatched. The length of the CDR3 is 15 residues.